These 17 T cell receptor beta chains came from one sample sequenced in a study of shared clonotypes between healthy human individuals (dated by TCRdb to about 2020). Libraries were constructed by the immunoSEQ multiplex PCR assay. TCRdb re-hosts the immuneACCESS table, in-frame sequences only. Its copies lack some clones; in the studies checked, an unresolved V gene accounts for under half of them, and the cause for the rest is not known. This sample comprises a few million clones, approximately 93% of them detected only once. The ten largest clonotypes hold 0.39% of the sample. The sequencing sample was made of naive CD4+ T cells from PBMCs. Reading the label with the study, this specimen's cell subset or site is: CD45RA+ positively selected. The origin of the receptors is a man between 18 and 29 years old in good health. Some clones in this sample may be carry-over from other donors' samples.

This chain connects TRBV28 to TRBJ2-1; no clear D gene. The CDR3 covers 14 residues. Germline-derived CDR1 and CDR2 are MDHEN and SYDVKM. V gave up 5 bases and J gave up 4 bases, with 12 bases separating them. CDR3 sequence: CASSPTLSYNEQFF. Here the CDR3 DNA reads TGTGCCAGCAGTCCGACCCTCTCGTACAATGAGCAGTTCTTC.

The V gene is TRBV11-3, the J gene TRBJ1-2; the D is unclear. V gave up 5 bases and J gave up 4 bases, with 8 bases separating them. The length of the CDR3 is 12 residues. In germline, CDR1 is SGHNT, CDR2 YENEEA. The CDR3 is CASSDHCYGYTF. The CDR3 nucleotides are TGTGCCAGCAGCGATCACTGCTATGGCTACACCTTC.

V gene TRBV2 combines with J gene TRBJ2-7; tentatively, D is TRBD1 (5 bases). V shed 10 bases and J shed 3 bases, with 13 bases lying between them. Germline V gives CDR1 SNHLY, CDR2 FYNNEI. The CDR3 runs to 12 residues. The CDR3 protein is CAITGPNYEQYF. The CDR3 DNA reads TGTGCCATAACAGGACCCAACTACGAGCAGTACTTC. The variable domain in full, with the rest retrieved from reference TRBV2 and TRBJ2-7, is EPEVTQTPSHQVTQMGQEVILRCVPISNHLYFYWYRQILGQKVEFLVSFYNNEISEKSEIFDDQFSVERPDGSNFTLKIRSTKLEDSAMYFCAITGPNYEQYFGPGTRLTVT.

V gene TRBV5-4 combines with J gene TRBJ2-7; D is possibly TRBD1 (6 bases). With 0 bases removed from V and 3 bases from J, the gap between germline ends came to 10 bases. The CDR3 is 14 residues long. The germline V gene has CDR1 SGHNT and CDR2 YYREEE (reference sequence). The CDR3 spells CASSLVGQDYEQYF. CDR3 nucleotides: TGTGCCAGCAGCTTGGTGGGACAAGACTACGAGCAGTACTTC.

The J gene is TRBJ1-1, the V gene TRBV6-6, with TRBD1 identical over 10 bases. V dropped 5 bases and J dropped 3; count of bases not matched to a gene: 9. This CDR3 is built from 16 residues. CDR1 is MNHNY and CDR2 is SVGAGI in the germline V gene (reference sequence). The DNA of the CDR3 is TGTGCCAGCAGTCCCCGGACAGGGGGAAGGGACACTGAAGCTTTCTTT. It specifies CASSPRTGGRDTEAFF.

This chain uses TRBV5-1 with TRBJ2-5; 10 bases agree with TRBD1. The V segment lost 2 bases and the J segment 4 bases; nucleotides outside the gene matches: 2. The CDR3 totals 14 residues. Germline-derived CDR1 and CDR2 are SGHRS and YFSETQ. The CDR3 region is CASSFGTGVETQYF. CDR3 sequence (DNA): TGCGCCAGCAGCTTCGGGACAGGGGTAGAGACCCAGTACTTC. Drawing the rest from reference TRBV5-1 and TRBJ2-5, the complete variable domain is KAGVTQTPRYLIKTRGQQVTLSCSPISGHRSVSWYQQTPGQGLQFLFEYFSETQRNKGNFPGRFSGRQFSNSRSEMNVSTLELGDSALYLCASSFGTGVETQYFGPGTRLLVL.

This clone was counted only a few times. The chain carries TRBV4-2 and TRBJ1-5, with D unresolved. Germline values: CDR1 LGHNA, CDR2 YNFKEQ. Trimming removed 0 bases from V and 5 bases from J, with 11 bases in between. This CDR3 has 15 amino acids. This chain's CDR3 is CASSQDRRADQPQHF. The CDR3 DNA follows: TGTGCCAGCAGCCAAGATAGGAGGGCCGATCAGCCCCAGCATTTT.

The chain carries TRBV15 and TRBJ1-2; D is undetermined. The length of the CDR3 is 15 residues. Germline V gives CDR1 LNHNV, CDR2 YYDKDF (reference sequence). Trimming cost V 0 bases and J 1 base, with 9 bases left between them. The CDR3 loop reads CATSRDMADNYGYTF. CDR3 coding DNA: TGTGCCACCAGCAGAGATATGGCAGATAACTATGGCTACACCTTC.

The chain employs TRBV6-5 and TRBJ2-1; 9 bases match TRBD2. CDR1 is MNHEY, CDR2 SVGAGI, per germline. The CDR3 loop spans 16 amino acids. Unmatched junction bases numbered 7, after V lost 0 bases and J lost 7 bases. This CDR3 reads CASSYSGAGGQNEQFF. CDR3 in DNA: TGTGCCAGCAGTTACTCCGGGGCGGGAGGGCAGAATGAGCAGTTCTTC.

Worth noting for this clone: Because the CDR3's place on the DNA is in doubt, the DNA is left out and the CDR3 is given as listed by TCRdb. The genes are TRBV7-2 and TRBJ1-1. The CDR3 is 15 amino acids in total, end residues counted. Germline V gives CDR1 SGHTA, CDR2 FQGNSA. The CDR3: CASRLSGLMNTEAFF.

CDR3 coding DNA: TGTGCCAGCAGCCAAGGCTCGGACCCAGCGGGAGTATACAATGAGCAGTTCTTC. This codes for CASSQGSDPAGVYNEQFF. The chain is built from TRBV4-2 and TRBJ2-1; 8 nucleotides line up with TRBD2. V shed 1 base and J 4 bases; nucleotides not matched to a gene: 12. Germline V lookup: CDR1 LGHNA, CDR2 YNFKEQ. This CDR3 region has 18 residues.

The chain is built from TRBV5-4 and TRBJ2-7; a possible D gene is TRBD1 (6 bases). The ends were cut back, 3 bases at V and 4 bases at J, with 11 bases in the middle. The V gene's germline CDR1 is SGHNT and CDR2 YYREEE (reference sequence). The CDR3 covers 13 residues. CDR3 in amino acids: CASSSRTDYEQYF. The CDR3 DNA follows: TGTGCCAGCAGCTCCCGGACAGATTACGAGCAGTACTTC.

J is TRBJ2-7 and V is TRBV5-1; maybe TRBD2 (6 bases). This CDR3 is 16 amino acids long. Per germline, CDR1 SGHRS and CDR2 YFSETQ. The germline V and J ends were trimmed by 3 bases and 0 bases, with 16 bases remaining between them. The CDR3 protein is CASSSGSGGNSYEQYF. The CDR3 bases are TGCGCCAGCAGCTCGGGAAGTGGCGGGAACTCCTACGAGCAGTACTTC.

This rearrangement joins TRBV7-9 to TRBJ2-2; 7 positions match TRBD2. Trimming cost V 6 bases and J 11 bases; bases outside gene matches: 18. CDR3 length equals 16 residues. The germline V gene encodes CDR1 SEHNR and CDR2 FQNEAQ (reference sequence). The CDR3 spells CASRDPGPREGAELFF. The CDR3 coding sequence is TGTGCCAGCAGGGACCCCGGGCCCAGGGAGGGAGCAGAGCTGTTTTTT.

As DNA, the CDR3 is TGCGCCAGCAGCGCGCCGACTAGCGGGACCTACGAGCAGTACTTC. It specifies CASSAPTSGTYEQYF. The V and J genes are TRBV4-1 and TRBJ2-7, with 11 bases aligning to TRBD2. Germline V lookup: CDR1 MGHRA, CDR2 YSYEKL. The V segment lost 5 bases and the J segment 2 bases; nucleotides outside the gene matches: 5. The CDR3 contains 15 residues.

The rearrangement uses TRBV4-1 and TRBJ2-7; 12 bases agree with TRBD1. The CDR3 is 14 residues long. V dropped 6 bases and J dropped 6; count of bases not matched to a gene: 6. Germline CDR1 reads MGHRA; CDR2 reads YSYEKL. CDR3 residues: CASRTGTGGFEQYF. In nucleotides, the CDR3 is TGCGCCAGCAGGACCGGGACAGGGGGCTTCGAGCAGTACTTC.

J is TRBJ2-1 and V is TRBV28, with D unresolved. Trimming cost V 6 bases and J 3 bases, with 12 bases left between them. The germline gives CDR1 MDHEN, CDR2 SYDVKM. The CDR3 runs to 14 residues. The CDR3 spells CASSILAGYNEQFF. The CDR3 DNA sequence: TGTGCCAGCAGCATTTTAGCCGGCTACAATGAGCAGTTCTTC.